This passage covers 18 T cell receptor beta chains from one sample sequenced in a study of blood T cell repertoires in COVID-19. The method was immunoSEQ multiplex PCR; TCRdb's version includes in-frame clones alone and lacks a portion of them. This table has some 120,000 clones, over 75% appearing once. The specimen sequenced was peripheral blood. The receptors come from a man in his 60s with acute or convalescent COVID-19.

The chain has TRBV18 and TRBJ2-1; TRBD2 agrees at 9 bases. Trimming cost V 6 bases and J 9 bases; bases outside gene matches: 12. This CDR3 region has 15 residues. Germline V gene data show CDR1 as KGHSH and CDR2 as LQKENI. The CDR3 region has the DNA TGTGCCAGCTCTCGATGGACTAGCGAAGAGTCTGAGCAGTTCTTC. Encoded protein: CASSRWTSEESEQFF.

V and J are TRBV4-2 and TRBJ1-1; D may be TRBD1 (5 bases). The germline V gene encodes CDR1 LGHNA and CDR2 YNFKEQ. Trimming pared 3 bases from V and 5 bases from J, leaving 19 bases between. The CDR3 is 16 residues long. The CDR3 DNA reads as TGTGCCAGCAGCCACAGAGGGCGGGGCATGGGGACTGAAGCTTTCTTT. This codes for CASSHRGRGMGTEAFF.

The chain combines TRBV21-1 with TRBJ1-5. TRBV21-1 is a documented pseudogene. There are 13 residues in the CDR3. The CDR3 sequence is CASSKRGYQPQHF. The CDR3 DNA follows: TGTGCCAGCAGCAAACGAGGGTACCAGCCCCAGCATTTT.

By share, this clone counts as medium-sized. V is TRBV27 and J is TRBJ2-4, with D perhaps TRBD1 (5 bases). CDR1 MNHEY and CDR2 SMNVEV come from the germline V gene (reference sequence). The ends were cut back, 5 bases at V and 8 bases at J, with 16 bases in the middle. The length of the CDR3 is 14 residues. CDR3 residues: CASSERSGLDIQYF. CDR3 DNA: TGTGCCAGCAGTGAAAGGTCAGGGTTGGACATTCAGTACTTC.

This sequence joins TRBV2 and TRBJ1-5; a possible D gene is TRBD1 (5 bases). V was cut by 1 base and J by 4 bases, with 17 bases left in between. Germline lookup yields CDR1 SNHLY and CDR2 FYNNEI. CDR3 length equals 17 residues. CDR3 sequence: CASSEEGGVQRNQPQHF. The CDR3 DNA is TGTGCCAGCAGTGAAGAGGGAGGGGTCCAAAGGAATCAGCCCCAGCATTTT.

The V and J genes are TRBV19 and TRBJ1-3; D is possibly TRBD1 (6 bases). Germline lookup yields CDR1 LNHDA and CDR2 SQIVND (reference sequence). Trimming removed 8 bases from V and 0 bases from J, with 11 bases in between. This CDR3 comprises 14 residues. The CDR3 spells CASGQGSSGNTIYF. The CDR3 DNA sequence: TGTGCCAGTGGGCAGGGGTCCTCTGGAAACACCATATATTTT. The full variable domain, with the rest looked up from reference TRBV19 and TRBJ1-3, is DGGITQSPKYLFRKEGQNVTLSCEQNLNHDAMYWYRQDPGQGLRLIYYSQIVNDFQKGDIAEGYSVSREKKESFPLTVTSAQKNPTAFYLCASGQGSSGNTIYFGEGSWLTVV.

This chain connects TRBV27 to TRBJ2-1; D gene ambiguous. V lost 8 bases and J 0 bases, leaving 8 bases between the germline ends. The CDR3 has 13 amino acids. Germline V gene sequence: CDR1 MNHEY, CDR2 SMNVEV (reference sequence). The CDR3, as DNA: TGTGCCAGCCGGTCCCGCTCCTACAATGAGCAGTTCTTC. Residues: CASRSRSYNEQFF.

The V and J genes are TRBV9 and TRBJ1-5; possibly TRBD1 for D (6 bases). Germline V gene data show CDR1 as SGDLS and CDR2 as YYNGEE. V lost 3 bases and J lost 2, with 24 bases in between. This CDR3 has 19 amino acids. The CDR3, as DNA: TGTGCCAGCAGCGAAAGGACTTCAGGGACAAAACCAGGCAATCAGCCCCAGCATTTT. Translated, it gives CASSERTSGTKPGNQPQHF.

The genes are TRBV5-4 and TRBJ2-3; the match to TRBD2 covers 11 bases. Per the germline V gene, CDR1 is SGHNT and CDR2 is YYREEE (reference sequence). This CDR3 contains 15 residues. V gave up 4 bases and J gave up 2 bases; unmatched junction bases: 3. The CDR3 DNA reads TGTGCCAGCAGCACTAGCGGGAGAAACACAGATACGCAGTATTTT. Amino acids: CASSTSGRNTDTQYF.

The chain has TRBV6-5 and TRBJ1-2, with D unresolved. This CDR3 comprises 14 residues. The V gene's germline CDR1 is MNHEY and CDR2 SVGAGI. The V end lost 6 bases, the J end lost 8 bases, and 19 bases lay between the germline ends. The chain's CDR3 is CASRTTEGIEGYTF. The CDR3 region has the DNA TGTGCCAGCAGAACTACGGAGGGTATTGAAGGCTACACCTTC.

This clone has only one observation. The V and J genes are TRBV7-9 and TRBJ2-1; 10 positions agree with TRBD2. The CDR3 consists of 15 residues. V lost 5 bases to trimming and J lost 4 bases; unmatched junction nucleotides: 5. Germline CDR1 reads SEHNR; CDR2 reads FQNEAQ (reference sequence). The chain's CDR3 is CASSIGTSEYNEQFF. The CDR3 DNA follows: TGTGCCAGCAGCATCGGGACTAGCGAGTACAATGAGCAGTTCTTC.

This clone is medium-sized in the sample. The CDR3 DNA reads TGTGCCAGCAGTCGTACGGGACAGGGGATCCACGAGCAGTACTTC. This gives the protein CASSRTGQGIHEQYF. The V and J genes are TRBV6-5 and TRBJ2-7, with 10 bases matching TRBD1. CDR3 length: 15 amino acids. The trim removed 5 bases at V and 5 bases at J, leaving 9 bases unmatched. Germline V gene sequence: CDR1 MNHEY, CDR2 SVGAGI.

On this clone itself: The DNA is omitted, as the CDR3 cannot be located on it reliably, and the CDR3 follows TCRdb's listing. The J gene is TRBJ1-5, the V gene TRBV11-2. Inclusive of both ends, the CDR3 amounts to 13 amino acids. Germline CDR1 is SGHAT and CDR2 is FQNNGV. CDR3 region: CASSFVLSGPQHF.

The V call is TRBV6-5, the J call TRBJ1-2, with unresolved D. V was clipped by 8 bases and J by 3 bases, with 13 bases between them. Germline V gene data show CDR1 as MNHEY and CDR2 as SVGAGI. This CDR3 region has 13 residues. The CDR3 loop is CASGGAPDYGYTF. The CDR3 nucleotides read TGTGCCAGCGGAGGTGCCCCGGACTATGGCTACACCTTC.

The chain uses TRBV5-4 and TRBJ2-3; no firm D call. The V end was cut by 4 bases, the J end by 0 bases, with 15 bases between. The V gene's germline CDR1 is SGHNT and CDR2 YYREEE (reference sequence). The CDR3 totals 16 residues. The CDR3 nucleotides are TGTGCCAGCAGCCCCCCTGCTGGCGGTAGCACAGATACGCAGTATTTT. It codes for CASSPPAGGSTDTQYF.

V and J are TRBV6-5 and TRBJ1-2; the match to TRBD1 covers 7 bases. Germline V gene lookup returns CDR1 MNHEY and CDR2 SVGAGI. The CDR3 sequence is 15 residues long. V lost 6 bases to trimming and J lost 5 bases; unmatched junction nucleotides: 12. CDR3 coding DNA: TGTGCCAGCAGCTCAGGGGGGCCGCCCAAGTATGGCTACACCTTC. This encodes CASSSGGPPKYGYTF.

The chain recombines TRBV4-2 with TRBJ1-6; maybe TRBD1 (6 bases). In germline, CDR1 is LGHNA, CDR2 YNFKEQ. The V end was cut by 6 bases, the J end by 8 bases, with 11 bases between. This CDR3 is 13 amino acids long. The CDR3 loop reads CASRGAGYSPLHF. Here the CDR3 DNA reads TGTGCCAGCAGGGGGGCAGGGTATTCACCCCTCCACTTT.

This clone was recorded once. The gene calls are TRBV18 and TRBJ2-7; a weak D match, TRBD1 (5 bases). This CDR3 region has 16 residues. Per the germline V gene, CDR1 is KGHSH and CDR2 is LQKENI. Trimming stripped 3 bases from V and 4 bases from J, with 19 bases between. CDR3 amino acids: CASSPSSGRAQYEQYF. The CDR3 DNA is TGTGCCAGCTCACCCTCTTCCGGCAGGGCACAATACGAGCAGTACTTC.